This entry features one T cell receptor beta chain sequence. Its target is not known. The sample belongs to a study of T cell responses to AZD1222 COVID-19 vaccine. General study results and limits: An increase in Spike-specific TCR breadth and depth was observed after two AZD1222 doses. White British ancestry dominated among donors, who included more females, and clonal diversity was possibly underestimated. Seropositive at baseline were only a handful of AZD1222 recipients.

Some clones are missing from TCRdb's copy, which holds only in-frame ones; the method was immunoSEQ multiplex PCR. The table records about 130,000 clones, roughly 92% of them present only once. CDR1 is SGHKS and CDR2 is YYEKEE in the germline V gene (reference sequence). Trimming took 0 bases from V and 3 from J, leaving 7 bases between them. CDR3 length: 14 residues. The starting material was peripheral blood, obtained on day 0 of AZD1222 vaccination. This chain links TRBV5-5 with TRBJ1-5; D gene ambiguous. The sequence derives from an adult in good health. The DNA of the CDR3 is TGTGCCAGCAGCTTGGCCTCTCACAATCAGCCCCAGCATTTT. Amino acids: CASSLASHNQPQHF.